This passage covers 23 T cell receptor beta chains from one sample sequenced in a study of patients with pleural tuberculosis. TCRdb itself ran the reads through MiXCR, one entry per CDR3 protein. The sample comprises around 50,000 distinct CDR3 sequences, less than 9.5% of which are singletons, and around 15% rests with the top ten. These receptor sequences come from a human donor with pleural tuberculosis.

This clonotype was recorded at least ten times. The chain is built from TRBV11-2 and TRBJ2-2; D is unresolved. CDR1 SGHAT and CDR2 FQNNGV come from the germline V gene. The CDR3 is 16 amino acids. V was pared by 2 bases and J by 5 bases, with 15 bases between. This chain's CDR3 is CASSLHSGRLTGELFF. The CDR3, as DNA: TGTGCCAGCAGCTTACATTCTGGGCGACTTACCGGGGAGCTGTTTTTT.

The rearrangement links TRBV29-1 to TRBJ2-5; D call uncertain. The V gene's germline CDR1 is SQVTM and CDR2 ANQGSEA. V lost 3 bases and J lost 6, with 8 bases in between. The CDR3 has 11 residues. CDR3 in amino acids: CSVEVGQTQYF. The CDR3 region has the DNA TGCAGCGTTGAGGTCGGCCAGACCCAGTACTTC.

CDR3 region: CASSLVTEQETQYF. CDR3 DNA: TGTGCCAGCAGCTTAGTCACAGAGCAAGAGACCCAGTACTTC. The genes are TRBV11-1 and TRBJ2-5, with D unresolved. In germline, CDR1 is SGHAT, CDR2 FQDESV (reference sequence). The CDR3 is 14 residues long. V lost 1 base and J 2 bases, leaving 8 bases between the germline ends.

This clonotype was seen a few times. The chain joins TRBV11-2 to TRBJ2-3, with D perhaps TRBD1 (5 bases). CDR3 length: 16 amino acids. The germline CDR1 and CDR2 sequences are SGHAT and FQNNGV. V lost 0 bases and J 6 bases, leaving 16 bases between the germline ends. CDR3 DNA: TGTGCCAGCAGCTTAGATCAAGCCCAGGGCGCGGATACGCAGTATTTT. The encoded protein is CASSLDQAQGADTQYF.

This clonotype occurred many times. The chain uses TRBV3-1 and TRBJ2-3, with D possibly matching TRBD2 (5 bases). Germline V gene data show CDR1 as LGHDT and CDR2 as YNNKEL (reference sequence). The V gene lost 4 bases and the J gene lost 4 bases, with 15 bases spanning the gap. CDR3 size: 15 residues. The CDR3, as DNA: TGTGCCAGCAGCCCGGGCGGGCTCACATCAGATACGCAGTATTTT. This gives the protein CASSPGGLTSDTQYF.

There are many counts of this clonotype. This chain joins TRBV20-1 and TRBJ2-1; possible D gene TRBD2, 6 bases. The CDR3 contains 13 residues. Trimming pared 3 bases from V and 0 bases from J, leaving 6 bases between. Germline-derived CDR1 and CDR2 are DFQATT and SNEGSKA (reference sequence). The CDR3 here is CSARDYSYNEQFF. The DNA for the CDR3 is TGCAGTGCTAGGGACTACTCCTACAATGAGCAGTTCTTC.

This clonotype was picked up many times. The rearrangement links TRBV12-3 or TRBV12-4 to TRBJ1-5, with 9 positions matching TRBD1. V dropped 7 bases and J dropped 3; count of bases not matched to a gene: 7. The CDR3 has 15 residues. CDR3 DNA sequence: TGTGCCAGCAAAAAACGGACAGGGGACAATCAGCCCCAGCATTTT. Translating it yields CASKKRTGDNQPQHF.

This clonotype has just a few counts. The chain uses TRBV29-1 and TRBJ2-5; D unresolved. Germline loops: CDR1 SQVTM, CDR2 ANQGSEA. This CDR3 comprises 14 residues. The V end was cut by 6 bases, the J end by 5 bases, with 19 bases between. The CDR3 is CSVAKPAVEETQYF. CDR3 DNA: TGCAGCGTCGCTAAACCGGCAGTTGAGGAGACCCAGTACTTC.

This clonotype was seen ten or more times. This chain uses TRBV20-1 with TRBJ2-6; D is unresolved. Deletions cut 5 bases from V and 2 bases from J, with 7 bases between. CDR1 is DFQATT and CDR2 is SNEGSKA in the germline V gene (reference sequence). CDR3 length equals 13 residues. The CDR3 reads CSASGAGANVLTF. The CDR3 DNA reads TGCAGTGCTTCAGGAGCTGGGGCCAACGTCCTGACTTTC.

This chain connects TRBV5-1 to TRBJ2-7, with unresolved D. CDR1 and CDR2 (germline): SGHRS, YFSETQ. The V end was cut by 2 bases, the J end by 7 bases, with 10 bases between. CDR3 size: 12 residues. The CDR3: CASSFSRMEQYF. In DNA form, the CDR3 reads TGCGCCAGCAGCTTTTCGCGTATGGAGCAGTACTTC.

This clonotype was detected many times. V gene TRBV20-1 combines with J gene TRBJ2-1; D is undetermined. This CDR3 spans 15 amino acids. V was clipped by 6 bases and J by 7 bases, with 22 bases between them. Germline V CDR1 and CDR2: DFQATT, SNEGSKA (reference sequence). CDR3 in amino acids: CSANSLTARMNEQFF. CDR3 sequence (DNA): TGCAGTGCCAATTCTCTAACCGCACGGATGAATGAGCAGTTCTTC.

This clonotype was observed many times. The CDR3 reads CASNVRSEETQYF. CDR3 in DNA: TGTGCCAGCAATGTCCGTTCGGAGGAGACCCAGTACTTC. The chain carries TRBV12-3 or TRBV12-4 and TRBJ2-5; D gene uncertain. The ends were cut back, 7 bases at V and 5 bases at J, with 14 bases in the middle. The CDR3 runs 13 residues.

This clonotype was detected ten times or more. This chain uses TRBV20-1 with TRBJ2-3, with D tentatively TRBD2 (6 bases). Germline values: CDR1 DFQATT, CDR2 SNEGSKA (reference sequence). This CDR3 has 12 amino acids. V shed 7 bases and J shed 4 bases, with 12 bases lying between them. CDR3 coding DNA: TGCAGTGTCATAGCGGCGGCAGATACGCAGTATTTT. This codes for CSVIAAADTQYF.

This clonotype showed up many times. The chain combines TRBV12-3 or TRBV12-4 with TRBJ2-3, with 7 positions matching TRBD1. With 6 bases clipped from V and 5 bases from J, the junction kept 11 bases outside the gene matches. This CDR3 contains 15 residues. The CDR3 sequence is CASSPDRAVRDTQYF. Written as DNA, the CDR3 is TGTGCCAGCAGCCCTGACAGGGCAGTTAGAGATACGCAGTATTTT.

As regards this clonotype: Since no conserved phenylalanine or tryptophan closes the CDR3, a read error is the likely cause. The V call is TRBV28, the J call TRBJ1-4; D unresolved. V was trimmed by 2 bases and J by 8 bases, leaving 15 bases between them. The CDR3 has 15 residues. Germline CDR1 MDHEN, CDR2 SYDVKM. The CDR3 nucleotides are TGTGCCAGCAGTTTAAGCGGAGGAGGGAAGGAAAAACTGTTTTAT. Encoded protein: CASSLSGGGKEKLFY.

This clonotype was recorded many times. The chain combines TRBV15 with TRBJ1-2, with D perhaps TRBD1 (6 bases). Trimming took off 3 bases at V and 4 bases at J, with 12 bases between the two ends. Germline V lookup: CDR1 LNHNV, CDR2 YYDKDF (reference sequence). The CDR3 contains 14 residues. CDR3 sequence reads: CATSSLRTAYGYTF. The CDR3 coding sequence is TGTGCCACCAGCAGCTTACGGACAGCCTATGGCTACACCTTC.

V gene TRBV11-1 combines with J gene TRBJ2-3; D not resolved. The CDR3 totals 16 residues. Germline values: CDR1 SGHAT, CDR2 FQDESV (reference sequence). V was cut by 1 base and J by 6 bases, with 17 bases left in between. The DNA for the CDR3 is TGTGCCAGCAGCTTAGGGCCTTCATCCCGACCGGATACGCAGTATTTT. Its translation is CASSLGPSSRPDTQYF.

This clonotype occurred many times. Germline is not matched at one junction end, which may reflect a read error. The chain has TRBV6-2 or TRBV6-3 and TRBJ2-1; TRBD2 aligns across 11 bases. Germline values: CDR1 MNHEY, CDR2 SVGEGT. The length of the CDR3 is 12 residues. Here the CDR3 DNA reads TGTGCCAGCAGTTCCCAGACTAGCGGGGCCATCTTC. Its protein product is CASSSQTSGAIF.

This clonotype appeared a few times. The chain is built from TRBV9 and TRBJ1-3; no reliable D call. Per the germline V gene, CDR1 is SGDLS and CDR2 is YYNGEE. The CDR3 runs to 17 residues. Trimming removed 0 bases from V and 0 bases from J, with 13 bases in between. CDR3 loop: CASSVAGSQLSGNTIYF. The DNA for the CDR3 is TGTGCCAGCAGCGTAGCTGGATCACAACTCTCTGGAAACACCATATATTTT.

This clonotype was seen ten or more times. The genes are TRBV19 and TRBJ2-1; a possible D gene is TRBD2 (6 bases). The CDR3 spans 16 residues. V was pared by 5 bases and J by 0 bases, with 14 bases between. The germline V gene has CDR1 LNHDA and CDR2 SQIVND (reference sequence). CDR3 bases: TGTGCCAGTAGTCCAACCTTAGCGGCCTCCTACAATGAGCAGTTCTTC. It specifies CASSPTLAASYNEQFF.

This clonotype has just a few counts. The chain links TRBV5-1 to TRBJ2-3; the match to TRBD1 covers 7 bases. CDR1 is SGHRS, CDR2 YFSETQ, per germline. The trim removed 2 bases at V and 3 bases at J, leaving 3 bases unmatched. CDR3 length equals 14 residues. The CDR3 DNA sequence: TGCGCCAGCAGCTTAGGACAGGAGACAGATACGCAGTATTTT. Protein product: CASSLGQETDTQYF.

This clonotype was observed many times. This rearrangement joins TRBV5-4 to TRBJ1-1; D uncertain. Germline V gene lookup returns CDR1 SGHNT and CDR2 YYREEE (reference sequence). There are 13 residues in the CDR3. Between the trimmed V and J ends, which lost 6 bases and 1 base, there was a span of 10 bases. In DNA, the CDR3 is TGTGCCAGCACCTCTGGCACGAACACTGAAGCTTTCTTT. This translates into CASTSGTNTEAFF.

This clonotype was counted ten times or more. The V gene is TRBV4-1, the J gene TRBJ1-3; D gene uncertain. V was clipped by 0 bases and J by 4 bases, with 1 base between them. Germline CDR1 MGHRA, CDR2 YSYEKL. The CDR3 extends over 12 amino acids. CDR3 nucleotide sequence: TGCGCCAGCAGCCAAGACGGAAACACCATATATTTT. This codes for CASSQDGNTIYF.